The 5 T cell receptor beta chains below come from one sample, sequenced in a study of T cells in localized non-small cell lung cancer. Some clones are missing from TCRdb's copy, which holds only in-frame ones; the method was immunoSEQ multiplex PCR. The profile shows about 1,900 clones, roughly 23% of them singletons. The material sequenced was lung tumor tissue, taken before any cancer treatment. The receptors here all came from a male donor aged 60 or older with stage II lung adenocarcinoma.

The V and J genes are TRBV14 and TRBJ2-1; D tentatively reads TRBD1 or TRBD2 (5 bases each). Germline V lookup: CDR1 SGHDN, CDR2 FVKESK. V was shortened by 5 bases and J by 9 bases, with 20 bases between the two germline ends. This CDR3 region has 15 residues. In DNA form, the CDR3 reads TGTGCCAGCAGCTTCGGGACCCGGCTTTGGGGTGAGCAGTTCTTC. Protein product: CASSFGTRLWGEQFF.

There are a few counts of this clone. V usage is TRBV6-8 and J usage is TRBJ2-7; D may be TRBD1 (5 bases). This CDR3 is 12 amino acids long. Germline assignment: CDR1 MNHGY and CDR2 SAAAGT. Trimming stripped 6 bases from V and 3 bases from J, with 9 bases between. The CDR3 here is CASRYDSYEQYV. CDR3 nucleotides: TGTGCCAGCAGGTACGACAGCTACGAGCAGTACGTC.

Written as DNA, the CDR3 is TGCGCCAGCAGCTGGGGACCCCCTAGCACAGATACGCAGTATTTT. This gives the protein CASSWGPPSTDTQYF. The chain recombines TRBV5-1 with TRBJ2-3; either TRBD1 or TRBD2 may supply D (5 bases each). Germline values: CDR1 SGHRS, CDR2 YFSETQ. V lost 3 bases, J lost 0 bases, and 11 bases lay in between. The CDR3 length is 15 residues.

The chain couples TRBV6-8 to TRBJ1-4; TRBD1 aligns across 7 bases. This CDR3 spans 15 amino acids. Trimming took 2 bases from V and 5 from J; bases not matched to a gene: 5. Germline CDR1 and CDR2: MNHGY and SAAAGT. Here the CDR3 reads CASSYTTGPNEKLFF. The CDR3 coding sequence is TGTGCCAGCAGTTACACGACAGGGCCAAATGAAAAACTGTTTTTT.

This clone has only one observation. V and J are TRBV19 and TRBJ1-5; tentative D call: TRBD1 (5 bases). V was pared by 4 bases and J by 4 bases, with 8 bases between. The germline V gene has CDR1 LNHDA and CDR2 SQIVND (reference sequence). CDR3 length: 13 residues. This chain's CDR3 is CASSRDGNQPQHF. CDR3 sequence (DNA): TGTGCCAGTAGTAGGGACGGGAATCAGCCCCAGCATTTT.